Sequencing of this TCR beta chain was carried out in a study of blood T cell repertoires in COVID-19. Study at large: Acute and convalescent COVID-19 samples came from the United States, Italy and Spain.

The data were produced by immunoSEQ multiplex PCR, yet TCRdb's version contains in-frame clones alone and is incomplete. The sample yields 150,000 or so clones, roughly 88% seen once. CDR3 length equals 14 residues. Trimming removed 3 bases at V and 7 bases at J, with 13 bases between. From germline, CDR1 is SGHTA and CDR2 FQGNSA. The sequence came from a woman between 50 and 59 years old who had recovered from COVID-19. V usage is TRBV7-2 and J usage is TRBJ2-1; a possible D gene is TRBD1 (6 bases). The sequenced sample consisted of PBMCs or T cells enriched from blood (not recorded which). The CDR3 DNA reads TGTGCCAGCAGCTTGGATCACAGGGAGAATGAGCAGTTCTTC. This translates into CASSLDHRENEQFF.